The sequence of this TCR beta chain was determined in a study of T cell repertoires in cytomegalovirus infection. Study summary: Matching HLA type and CMV infection were both indicated by public TCR beta signatures.

This clonotype was recorded a few times. Its antigen is still unknown. Study-level findings and limits: Clonotype analysis showed dominance of the ex vivo response by HLA-C-restricted CMV-specific TCR beta clonotypes.

Trimming shortened V by 7 bases and J by 0 bases, and 17 bases separated the two germline ends. The germline V gene has CDR1 MNHNY and CDR2 SVGAGI (reference sequence). CDR3 length: 16 residues. TCRdb itself ran the reads through MiXCR, one entry per CDR3 protein. In the table there are about 450,000 distinct CDR3 sequences, roughly 30% of which are singletons. The J gene is TRBJ2-3, the V gene TRBV6-6, with D perhaps TRBD2 (5 bases). The sequencing input was PBMCs. The clonotype comes from a human donor in good health (CMV status not recorded). Some clones in this sample may be carry-over from other donors' samples. This chain's CDR3 is CASIGAFGESTDTQYF. Written as DNA, the CDR3 is TGTGCCAGCATTGGAGCATTTGGGGAGAGCACAGATACGCAGTATTTT.